This TCR beta chain stems from a study of blood T cell repertoires in COVID-19. For the study at large: Sites in the United States, Italy and Spain provided acute and convalescent COVID-19 samples. T cells, B-cell-depleted T cells, or PBMCs supplied cDNA or gDNA.

Germline CDR1 and CDR2: SGHRS and YFSETQ. CDR3 length: 15 residues. Trimming removed 4 bases at V and 0 bases at J, with 14 bases between. Original processing notes: Amplification from reference gene primers served as the basis for estimated nucleated cell counts. The method was immunoSEQ multiplex PCR; TCRdb's version includes in-frame clones alone and lacks a portion of them. V, J and clone size reflect that table, while D and trimming were determined from the DNA. The profile shows about 120,000 clones, around four fifths of them singletons. In its sample, this clone was seen a few times. The sequence was obtained from an older man with active or convalescent COVID-19. Source material: peripheral blood. This chain uses TRBV5-1 with TRBJ2-7; D might be TRBD1 (6 bases). CDR3 protein: CASSAGTFPSYEQYF. The CDR3 DNA is TGCGCCAGCAGCGCCGGGACATTCCCCTCCTACGAGCAGTACTTC.